A single sample gave rise to the 8 T cell receptor beta chains below, sequenced in a study of T cells in Graves' hyperthyroidism and ophthalmopathy. Amplification of TCR beta CDR3 regions used RNA as the template. TCR CDR3 underwent first-round RT-PCR with the HTBI primer set. MiXCR, run by TCRdb on the multiplex PCR reads, gives a single entry per CDR3 protein. This sample has roughly 500,000 distinct CDR3 sequences, with roughly 46% found just once. The sample comprised peripheral blood or thyroid tissue (not recorded which). The receptors here all came from an adult woman with Graves' disease, either hyperthyroidism or ophthalmopathy (not recorded which).

V and J are TRBV29-1 and TRBJ1-1; 8 nucleotides agree with TRBD1. Trimming at V came to 2 bases and at J to 0 bases, leaving 2 bases not matched to a gene. Germline V lookup: CDR1 SQVTM, CDR2 ANQGSEA. The length of the CDR3 is 14 residues. CDR3: CSVERTGLNTEAFF. The DNA for the CDR3 is TGCAGCGTTGAACGGACAGGGCTGAACACTGAAGCTTTCTTT.

This clonotype was seen a few times. The chain joins TRBV19 to TRBJ2-6, with a possible D match to TRBD2 (6 bases). With 5 bases removed from V and 4 bases from J, the gap between germline ends came to 15 bases. CDR1 is LNHDA and CDR2 is SQIVND in the germline V gene (reference sequence). The CDR3 has 16 amino acids. The CDR3 DNA reads as TGTGCCAGTAGTTTTCGCGGGAACACCGGGGCCAACGTCCTGACTTTC. Translated: CASSFRGNTGANVLTF.

V and J are TRBV2 and TRBJ1-1, with D possibly being TRBD1 (6 bases). The CDR3 runs to 13 residues. Trimming shortened V by 4 bases and J by 4 bases, and 10 bases separated the two germline ends. Germline loops: CDR1 SNHLY, CDR2 FYNNEI. CDR3 protein: CASSGTQGTEAFF. CDR3 bases: TGTGCCAGCAGTGGTACACAGGGCACTGAAGCTTTCTTT.

The chain uses TRBV7-2 and TRBJ1-5, with 11 bases fitting TRBD1. CDR1 is SGHTA, CDR2 FQGNSA, per germline. Germline trimming cut 7 bases from V and 6 bases from J; bases unmatched to any gene: 5. The CDR3 is 14 amino acids. The CDR3 here is CASNEGQGGQPQHF. The CDR3 bases are TGTGCCAGCAATGAGGGACAGGGGGGTCAGCCCCAGCATTTT.

The chain joins TRBV11-2 to TRBJ1-5; no reliable D call. V gave up 1 base and J gave up 2 bases, with 9 bases separating them. This CDR3 spans 15 amino acids. The germline V gene encodes CDR1 SGHAT and CDR2 FQNNGV. CDR3 in amino acids: CASSLGFRGNQPQHF. CDR3 DNA sequence: TGTGCCAGCAGCTTAGGGTTCCGGGGCAATCAGCCCCAGCATTTT.

This clonotype appeared a few times. CDR3 sequence reads: CASTLWGRQDGTEAFF. As DNA, the CDR3 is TGCGCCAGCACCCTATGGGGACGCCAGGATGGCACTGAAGCTTTCTTT. The chain uses TRBV10-2 and TRBJ1-1; tentatively, D is TRBD1 (5 bases). Trimming took off 7 bases at V and 4 bases at J, with 22 bases between the two ends. From germline, CDR1 is WSHSY and CDR2 SAAADI. This CDR3 has 16 residues.

This clonotype has a count of ten or more. The chain couples TRBV6-2 or TRBV6-3 to TRBJ1-5; tentative D call: TRBD1 (5 bases). Germline values: CDR1 MNHEY, CDR2 SVGEGT. CDR3 length equals 14 residues. The V and J ends lost 2 bases and 4 bases respectively, with 9 bases between them. This chain's CDR3 is CASSYRDRNQPQHF. CDR3 DNA sequence: TGTGCCAGCAGTTACCGTGACAGAAATCAGCCCCAGCATTTT.

This clonotype appeared many times. The chain couples TRBV7-9 to TRBJ1-3; D perhaps matches TRBD1 (5 bases). The length of the CDR3 is 16 residues. CDR1 is SEHNR and CDR2 is FQNEAQ in the germline V gene (reference sequence). Trimming cost V 2 bases and J 0 bases, with 11 bases left between them. Here the CDR3 reads CASSLRGGHSGNTIYF. CDR3 in DNA: TGTGCCAGCAGCTTACGGGGCGGACACTCTGGAAACACCATATATTTT.